This T cell receptor beta chain was observed in a study of blood T cells in healthy people across ages. V lost 5 bases to trimming and J lost 2 bases, with 19 bases between them. The CDR3 runs 15 residues. Germline V gene data show CDR1 as DFQATT and CDR2 as SNEGSKA (reference sequence). This clonotype was picked up a small number of times. Its antigen remains unidentified. Notes on the study in general: Getting older went along with TCR beta diversity per million T cells dropping roughly linearly.

Through a sample-barcoded 5' primer and a J-beta primer mix, a second PCR was run for about 6 to 11 cycles. Tags on each cDNA molecule came from a template-switch adaptor with 12 random nucleotides. Each of the samples gave a minimum of 3 million paired-end reads that contained CDR3. TCRdb independently ran MiXCR on the 5' RACE reads; one entry per CDR3 protein. Seen here are 1.5 million to 2 million distinct CDR3 sequences, 28% observed once, and the top ten hold 6.5% to 8.5%. Sequenced sample: blood. The receptor comes from a woman aged 25 to 45 in good health. The chain uses TRBV20-1 and TRBJ2-7; maybe TRBD2 (7 bases). The CDR3 sequence is CSAGTLGGGPYEQYF. In DNA, the CDR3 is TGCAGTGCTGGGACTTTGGGGGGGGGGCCCTACGAGCAGTACTTC.